These 23 T cell receptor beta chains share one sample of origin, sequenced in a study of T cell changes during pregnancy in multiple sclerosis (dated by TCRdb to the late 2010s). Library preparation was by the immunoSEQ multiplex PCR assay. As stored in TCRdb, this immuneACCESS dataset retains in-frame rearrangements with V and J assigned. A fraction of the clones does not appear; measured against another copy, unresolved V genes explain less than half of the discrepancy, and the remainder lacks a known reason. In all, the sample holds 35,000 to 50,000 clones, and 75% to 95% of those were seen once. Almost 2% of the sample lies in the top ten. The material was CD4+ T cells from peripheral blood mononuclear cells, obtained after pregnancy. These receptor sequences come from a female donor in good health, enrolled as a control in a pregnancy study.

The chain recombines TRBV28 with TRBJ2-3, with 8 bases fitting TRBD2. V was clipped by 6 bases and J by 6 bases; unmatched bases: 11. The CDR3 has 15 residues. Germline V lookup: CDR1 MDHEN, CDR2 SYDVKM. The CDR3 bases are TGTGCCAGCAGCTCCACCGGGACTAGTTTGGATACGCAGTATTTT. Protein sequence: CASSSTGTSLDTQYF.

J is TRBJ2-1 and V is TRBV6-6; 9 positions agree with TRBD1. CDR1 is MNHNY, CDR2 SVGAGI, per germline (reference sequence). The CDR3 runs 15 residues. V lost 2 bases to trimming and J lost 3 bases; unmatched junction nucleotides: 2. The CDR3 is CASSYPGQGYNEQFF. DNA of the CDR3: TGTGCCAGCAGTTACCCGGGACAGGGCTACAATGAGCAGTTCTTC.

The genes are TRBV7-8 and TRBJ2-7; 8 bases match TRBD2. J was trimmed by 2 bases and V by 4 bases; bases with no gene match: 10. Germline V gene sequence: CDR1 SGHVS, CDR2 FQNEAQ. The CDR3 runs 16 residues. The CDR3 region has the DNA TGTGCCAGCAGCTCCCCGCGGCGGGGGGATCCCTACGAGCAGTACTTC. Protein product: CASSSPRRGDPYEQYF.

The rearrangement uses TRBV5-1 and TRBJ1-3; D gene ambiguous. V gave up 0 bases and J gave up 4 bases, with 8 bases separating them. Germline V lookup: CDR1 SGHRS, CDR2 YFSETQ. The CDR3 runs 14 residues. CDR3: CASSLAGVGNTIYF. CDR3 DNA: TGCGCCAGCAGCTTGGCCGGAGTCGGAAACACCATATATTTT. Combining the CDR3 with reference TRBV5-1 and TRBJ1-3 gives the whole variable domain KAGVTQTPRYLIKTRGQQVTLSCSPISGHRSVSWYQQTPGQGLQFLFEYFSETQRNKGNFPGRFSGRQFSNSRSEMNVSTLELGDSALYLCASSLAGVGNTIYFGEGSWLTVV.

This chain links TRBV2 with TRBJ1-3; D may be TRBD1 (6 bases). Germline loops: CDR1 SNHLY, CDR2 FYNNEI. This CDR3 has 15 amino acids. V lost 6 bases, J lost 4 bases, and 16 bases lay in between. CDR3 region: CASSPWGGTGNTIYF. The CDR3 DNA reads TGTGCCAGCAGCCCCTGGGGGGGGACAGGAAACACCATATATTTT.

The chain uses TRBV27 and TRBJ2-1, with a tentative D call TRBD2 (5 bases). CDR1 is MNHEY and CDR2 is SMNVEV in the germline V gene (reference sequence). The CDR3 totals 17 residues. The V gene lost 3 bases and the J gene lost 0 bases, with 15 bases spanning the gap. This chain's CDR3 is CASSLGRGQDSYNEQFF. In nucleotides, the CDR3 is TGTGCCAGCAGTTTGGGGAGAGGGCAGGACTCCTACAATGAGCAGTTCTTC.

The V call is TRBV9, the J call TRBJ2-7; 7 nucleotides agree with TRBD1. V dropped 0 bases and J dropped 5; count of bases not matched to a gene: 11. There are 16 residues in the CDR3. Per germline, CDR1 SGDLS and CDR2 YYNGEE. The CDR3 here is CASSVAGTASVHEQYF. In DNA, the CDR3 is TGTGCCAGCAGCGTAGCAGGGACAGCTTCCGTCCACGAGCAGTACTTC.

The V call is TRBV27, the J call TRBJ2-3; 12 bases line up with TRBD2. J was trimmed by 5 bases and V by 5 bases; bases with no gene match: 5. Germline V gives CDR1 MNHEY, CDR2 SMNVEV (reference sequence). This CDR3 region has 15 residues. Written as DNA, the CDR3 is TGTGCCAGCAGTCCACTAGCGGGGGGTATAGATACGCAGTATTTT. Residues: CASSPLAGGIDTQYF.

The chain employs TRBV7-9 and TRBJ1-3, with D possibly TRBD1 on 5 matching bases. The CDR3 spans 15 residues. Germline lookup yields CDR1 SEHNR and CDR2 FQNEAQ (reference sequence). Deletions cut 5 bases from V and 0 bases from J, with 11 bases between. The CDR3 DNA reads TGTGCCAGCAGCCGACAGCTCTCCTCTGGAAACACCATATATTTT. The encoded protein is CASSRQLSSGNTIYF.

CDR3 bases: TGCGCCAGCAGCTTACGAGGGTCTTTCTACGAGCAGTACTTC. This sequence encodes CASSLRGSFYEQYF. This rearrangement joins TRBV5-1 to TRBJ2-7, with D possibly matching TRBD2 (5 bases). The CDR3 has 14 amino acids. The ends were cut back, 2 bases at V and 3 bases at J, with 12 bases in the middle. Germline V gives CDR1 SGHRS, CDR2 YFSETQ.

V and J are TRBV5-1 and TRBJ2-7, with D maybe TRBD1 (6 bases). V was pared by 3 bases and J by 2 bases, with 15 bases between. The CDR3 consists of 15 residues. Germline-derived CDR1 and CDR2 are SGHRS and YFSETQ. CDR3 residues: CASSSGTPTPYEQYF. CDR3 DNA sequence: TGCGCCAGCAGCTCCGGGACACCGACACCCTACGAGCAGTACTTC.

The gene calls are TRBV28 and TRBJ1-4; a weak D match, TRBD1 (6 bases). The V end was cut by 6 bases, the J end by 6 bases, with 11 bases between. Germline-derived CDR1 and CDR2 are MDHEN and SYDVKM. This CDR3 is built from 13 residues. The CDR3 spells CASSPRGDEKLFF. The CDR3, as DNA: TGTGCCAGCAGCCCCAGGGGAGATGAAAAACTGTTTTTT.

This chain joins TRBV11-3 and TRBJ2-1; 13 bases agree with TRBD2. This CDR3 has 18 amino acids. V dropped 1 base and J dropped 6; count of bases not matched to a gene: 9. The germline V gene encodes CDR1 SGHNT and CDR2 YENEEA. CDR3 in amino acids: CASSLGRTSGSIGNEQFF. As DNA, the CDR3 is TGTGCCAGCAGCTTAGGGAGGACTAGCGGGAGCATTGGCAATGAGCAGTTCTTC.

The V and J genes are TRBV4-1 and TRBJ2-2; 9 bases match TRBD1. Germline CDR1 reads MGHRA; CDR2 reads YSYEKL. The V and J ends lost 4 bases and 7 bases, in that order; junction bases with no gene match: 7. CDR3 length equals 15 residues. CDR3 bases: TGCGCCAGCAGCCTCCAAACAGGGGGCGGCGGGGAGCTGTTTTTT. Encoded protein: CASSLQTGGGGELFF.

This chain joins TRBV5-4 and TRBJ1-5; D is unclear. The V end lost 0 bases, the J end lost 4 bases, and 5 bases lay between the germline ends. Per the germline V gene, CDR1 is SGHNT and CDR2 is YYREEE (reference sequence). This CDR3 comprises 13 residues. Here the CDR3 DNA reads TGTGCCAGCAGCTTGGGAGCGAATCAGCCCCAGCATTTT. It codes for CASSLGANQPQHF.

This sequence joins TRBV5-1 and TRBJ2-7; D is unclear. CDR3 size: 13 residues. V was trimmed by 0 bases and J by 2 bases, leaving 6 bases between them. CDR1 is SGHRS and CDR2 is YFSETQ in the germline V gene. The CDR3 sequence: CASSLAIAYEQYF. CDR3 sequence (DNA): TGCGCCAGCAGCTTGGCTATCGCCTACGAGCAGTACTTC.

The chain links TRBV2 to TRBJ2-1; the match to TRBD2 covers 8 bases. This CDR3 has 16 residues. J was trimmed by 2 bases and V by 4 bases; bases with no gene match: 7. Per germline, CDR1 SNHLY and CDR2 FYNNEI. CDR3 nucleotide sequence: TGTGCCAGCAGTGGAGTCCGGGGGGGACCCTACAATGAGCAGTTCTTC. It translates to CASSGVRGGPYNEQFF.

This clone came up once. This chain links TRBV18 with TRBJ2-5; 9 nucleotides agree with TRBD2. This CDR3 is built from 17 residues. Trimming at V came to 2 bases and at J to 2 bases, leaving 9 bases not matched to a gene. Looked up from germline, CDR1 is KGHSH and CDR2 is LQKENI. The CDR3 DNA sequence: TGTGCCAGCTCACCAATACGGACTAGCGAGTTGCAAGAGACCCAGTACTTC. It specifies CASSPIRTSELQETQYF.

V gene TRBV20-1 combines with J gene TRBJ1-1; D call uncertain. The CDR3 is 11 amino acids. CDR1 is DFQATT and CDR2 is SNEGSKA in the germline V gene (reference sequence). V gave up 3 bases and J gave up 8 bases, with 10 bases separating them. The CDR3 reads CSASGTAEAFF. The CDR3 bases are TGCAGTGCTAGTGGCACAGCAGAAGCTTTCTTT.

The CDR3 is CASSLDRQGIYF. As DNA, the CDR3 is TGTGCCAGCAGTTTAGATAGGCAGGGGATTTATTTT. The V gene is TRBV28, the J gene TRBJ1-3; weak D call: TRBD1 (6 bases). Germline values: CDR1 MDHEN, CDR2 SYDVKM. V lost 2 bases and J 16 bases, leaving 15 bases between the germline ends. CDR3 length: 12 amino acids.

The V and J genes are TRBV25-1 and TRBJ2-1; TRBD1 matches at 8 bases. Germline V lookup: CDR1 MGHDK, CDR2 SYGVNS. V shed 6 bases and J 10 bases; nucleotides not matched to a gene: 14. This CDR3 is 15 amino acids long. The CDR3 coding sequence is TGTGCCAGCAGCCTGAGGACAGGGCGGATAGGGGAGCAGTTCTTC. Its translation is CASSLRTGRIGEQFF.

The chain is built from TRBV5-4 and TRBJ2-5; 8 nucleotides line up with TRBD2. Per the germline V gene, CDR1 is SGHNT and CDR2 is YYREEE (reference sequence). CDR3 length: 15 amino acids. The trim removed 4 bases at V and 5 bases at J, leaving 10 bases unmatched. The CDR3 is CASSHTGTRGETQYF. CDR3 in DNA: TGTGCCAGCAGCCATACCGGGACTAGAGGGGAGACCCAGTACTTC.

The chain couples TRBV4-1 to TRBJ2-1; 8 bases are a match to TRBD2. The CDR3 has 15 residues. Germline lookup yields CDR1 MGHRA and CDR2 YSYEKL. V lost 6 bases, J lost 3 bases, and 7 bases stayed unmatched. CDR3 sequence (DNA): TGCGCCAGCAGACCTCCCGGGACTAGCTACAATGAGCAGTTCTTC. Translation: CASRPPGTSYNEQFF.